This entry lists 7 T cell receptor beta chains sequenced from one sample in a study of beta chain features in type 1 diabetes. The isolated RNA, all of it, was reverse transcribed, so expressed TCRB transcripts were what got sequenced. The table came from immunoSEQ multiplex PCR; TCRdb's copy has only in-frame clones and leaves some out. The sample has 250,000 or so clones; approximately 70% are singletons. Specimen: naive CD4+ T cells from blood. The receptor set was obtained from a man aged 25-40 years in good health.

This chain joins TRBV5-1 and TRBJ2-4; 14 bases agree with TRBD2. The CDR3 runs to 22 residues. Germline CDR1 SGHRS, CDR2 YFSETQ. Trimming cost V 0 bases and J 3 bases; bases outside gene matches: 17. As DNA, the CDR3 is TGCGCCAGCAGCTTGGATTGGACAGGACTAGCGGGAGGACACAACATCAAAAACATTCAGTACTTC. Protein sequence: CASSLDWTGLAGGHNIKNIQYF.

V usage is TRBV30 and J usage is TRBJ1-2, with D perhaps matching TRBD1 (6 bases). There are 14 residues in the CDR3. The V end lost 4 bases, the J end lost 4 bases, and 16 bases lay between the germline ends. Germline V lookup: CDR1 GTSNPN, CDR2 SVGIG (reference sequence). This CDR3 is CAWIGSTGVYGYTF. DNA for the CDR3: TGTGCCTGGATTGGATCGACAGGAGTCTATGGCTACACCTTC.

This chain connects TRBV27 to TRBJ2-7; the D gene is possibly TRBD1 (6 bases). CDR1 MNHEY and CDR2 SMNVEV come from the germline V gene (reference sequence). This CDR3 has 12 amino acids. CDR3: CASRDTYYEQYF. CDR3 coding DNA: TGTGCTTCACGGGACACTTACTACGAGCAGTACTTC.

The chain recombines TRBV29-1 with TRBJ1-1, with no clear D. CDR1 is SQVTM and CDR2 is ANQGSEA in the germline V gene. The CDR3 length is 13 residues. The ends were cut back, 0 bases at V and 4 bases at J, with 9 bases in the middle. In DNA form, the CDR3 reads TGCAGCGTTGAAGAAAGGAGCGTCACTGAAGCTTTCTTT. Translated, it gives CSVEERSVTEAFF.

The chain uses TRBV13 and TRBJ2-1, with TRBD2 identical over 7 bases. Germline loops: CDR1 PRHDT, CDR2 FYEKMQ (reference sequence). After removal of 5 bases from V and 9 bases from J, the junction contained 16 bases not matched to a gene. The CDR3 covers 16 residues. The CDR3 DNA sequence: TGTGCCAGCAGCCCACGCTCCGGGACTACGCATAGTGAGCAGTTCTTC. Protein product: CASSPRSGTTHSEQFF.

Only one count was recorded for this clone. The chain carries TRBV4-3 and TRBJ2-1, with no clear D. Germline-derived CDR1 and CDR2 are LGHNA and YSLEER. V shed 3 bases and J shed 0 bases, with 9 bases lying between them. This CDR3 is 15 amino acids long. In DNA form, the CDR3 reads TGCGCCAGCAGCCACTCACTGAGCTCCTACAATGAGCAGTTCTTC. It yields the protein CASSHSLSSYNEQFF.

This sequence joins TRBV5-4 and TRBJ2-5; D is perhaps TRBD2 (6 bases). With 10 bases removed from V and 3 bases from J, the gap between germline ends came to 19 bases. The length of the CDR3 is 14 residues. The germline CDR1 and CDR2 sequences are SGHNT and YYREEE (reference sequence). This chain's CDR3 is CAEGTASIKETQYF. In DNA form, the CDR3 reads TGTGCCGAAGGGACTGCATCAATAAAAGAGACCCAGTACTTC.